A single T cell receptor (beta chain) is shown here with its context. The repertoire was sequenced with immunoSEQ multiplex PCR; TCRdb's copy has only in-frame clones and lacks some. The sample includes hundreds of thousands of clones, roughly 80% of them seen just once. The data derive from a study of blood T cell repertoires in COVID-19. The CDR3 loop spans 20 amino acids. The V call is TRBV21-1, the J call TRBJ1-2; TRBD1, as called in the table, went unchecked against the DNA. TRBV21-1 is listed as a pseudogene. Material: PBMCs or T cells enriched from blood (not recorded which). This TCR was recovered from a man aged 35 to 55 who had been exposed to COVID-19. CDR3 region: CASSKRVVDRGLPPFYGYTF. In nucleotides, the CDR3 is TGTGCCAGCAGCAAAAGGGTCGTAGACAGGGGACTCCCTCCTTTCTATGGCTACACCTTC.